Below are 24 T cell receptor beta chains sequenced from a single sample in a study of blood T cells in healthy people across ages. Combining a sample-barcoded 5' primer with a J-beta primer mix, a second PCR ran for roughly 7 to 11 cycles. TCRdb ran MiXCR on the 5' RACE reads and lists one entry per CDR3 protein. The data contain approximately 810,000 distinct CDR3 sequences, about 37% of them singletons. The material sequenced was blood. All receptors derive from a man younger than 35 in good health.

V usage is TRBV2 and J usage is TRBJ2-7, with a possible D match to TRBD1 (6 bases). V dropped 8 bases and J dropped 7 bases, with 21 bases sitting between them. Per germline, CDR1 SNHLY and CDR2 FYNNEI. The CDR3 length is 14 residues. The CDR3 region is CASAPTNRVNEQYF. For the CDR3, the DNA is TGTGCCAGCGCCCCCACCAACAGGGTCAATGAGCAGTACTTC.

The rearrangement joins TRBV7-9 to TRBJ1-5; D is undetermined. Germline loops: CDR1 SEHNR, CDR2 FQNEAQ (reference sequence). The V and J ends lost 4 bases and 2 bases respectively, with 21 bases between them. The CDR3 totals 18 residues. CDR3: CASSSSSGPEVGNQPQHF. In nucleotides, the CDR3 is TGTGCCAGCAGCTCCAGTAGTGGGCCGGAAGTGGGCAATCAGCCCCAGCATTTT.

This clonotype appeared a single time. The chain has TRBV28 and TRBJ1-4; TRBD1 might be the D (5 bases). Germline CDR1 reads MDHEN; CDR2 reads SYDVKM. CDR3 length: 15 amino acids. The V gene lost 6 bases and the J gene lost 3 bases, with 14 bases spanning the gap. The CDR3 sequence: CASRGRLGANEKLFF. The CDR3 bases are TGTGCCAGCAGGGGGCGTTTGGGGGCTAATGAAAAACTGTTTTTT.

This clonotype was recorded many times. The chain carries TRBV7-6 and TRBJ2-7; a weak D match, TRBD1 (5 bases). The V gene's germline CDR1 is SGHVS and CDR2 FNYEAQ. CDR3 size: 15 residues. V gave up 5 bases and J gave up 3 bases, with 17 bases separating them. The CDR3 region has the DNA TGTGCCAGCAGCCCCTGGGCCAGGGAAGACTACGAGCAGTACTTC. This gives the protein CASSPWAREDYEQYF.

The gene calls are TRBV12-3 or TRBV12-4 and TRBJ2-5, with TRBD1 identical over 11 bases. After removal of 6 bases from V and 11 bases from J, the junction contained 11 bases not matched to a gene. This CDR3 is 14 amino acids long. CDR3 in amino acids: CASRWTGGNNEQYF. In nucleotides, the CDR3 is TGTGCCAGCAGATGGACAGGGGGCAACAATGAGCAGTACTTC.

V is TRBV20-1 and J is TRBJ1-1; D call uncertain. Between the trimmed V and J ends, which lost 2 bases and 4 bases, there was a span of 17 bases. CDR3 length: 15 residues. Germline CDR1 and CDR2: DFQATT and SNEGSKA (reference sequence). The CDR3 reads CSARRTTDRVTEAFF. The CDR3 region has the DNA TGCAGTGCTAGAAGGACGACCGATCGGGTCACTGAAGCTTTCTTT.

The chain is built from TRBV7-2 and TRBJ2-5; D ambiguous. Per the germline V gene, CDR1 is SGHTA and CDR2 is FQGNSA. The CDR3 is 13 amino acids. Trimming cost V 5 bases and J 11 bases, with 18 bases left between them. For the CDR3, the DNA is TGTGCCAGCAGCCCGCGGTCCCCCTACGATCAGTACTTC. Its protein product is CASSPRSPYDQYF.

This clonotype was picked up a small number of times. This chain links TRBV29-1 with TRBJ1-5; no clear D gene. Deletions cut 7 bases from V and 4 bases from J, with 14 bases between. This CDR3 comprises 13 residues. Germline CDR1 and CDR2: SQVTM and ANQGSEA. Written as DNA, the CDR3 is TGCAGCGCCTCCCCGTCCGGTAATCAGCCCCAGCATTTT. Its translation is CSASPSGNQPQHF.

This clonotype was seen repeatedly, ten times or more. CDR3 in amino acids: CASGFPPGHLNTEAFF. DNA for the CDR3: TGTGCTAGTGGTTTCCCCCCGGGACACTTAAACACTGAAGCTTTCTTT. The chain joins TRBV12-5 to TRBJ1-1, with D possibly TRBD1 on 6 matching bases. Trimming took off 3 bases at V and 2 bases at J, with 16 bases between the two ends. The CDR3 extends over 16 amino acids. Germline V gives CDR1 LGHNT, CDR2 FRNRAP.

CDR3 nucleotides: TGTGCCAGCAGCTTGGAGACCACGATAGGCTACGAGCAGTACTTC. This encodes CASSLETTIGYEQYF. The gene calls are TRBV7-6 and TRBJ2-7; D not resolved. V lost 3 bases to trimming and J lost 3 bases, with 15 bases between them. Germline CDR1 and CDR2: SGHVS and FNYEAQ. The CDR3 spans 15 residues.

The sample holds many counts of this clonotype. This chain uses TRBV7-2 with TRBJ1-6; unclear D gene. The CDR3 loop spans 15 amino acids. Trimming shortened V by 4 bases and J by 4 bases, and 11 bases separated the two germline ends. Germline CDR1 and CDR2: SGHTA and FQGNSA. CDR3 residues: CASSSGRIYNSPLHF. In nucleotides, the CDR3 is TGTGCCAGCAGCTCCGGACGGATTTATAATTCACCCCTCCACTTT.

In its sample, this clonotype was seen a few times. The chain links TRBV3-1 to TRBJ1-1; D perhaps matches TRBD1 (5 bases). Germline assignment: CDR1 LGHDT and CDR2 YNNKEL (reference sequence). This CDR3 has 15 amino acids. V lost 4 bases and J lost 4, with 16 bases in between. The CDR3 region is CASSPWGGVATEAFF. DNA for the CDR3: TGTGCCAGCAGCCCCTGGGGGGGTGTGGCCACTGAAGCTTTCTTT.

In this sample, this clonotype turned up a few times. V and J are TRBV4-3 and TRBJ1-1; weak D call: TRBD1 (6 bases). CDR3 size: 17 residues. Germline lookup yields CDR1 LGHNA and CDR2 YSLEER. V gave up 0 bases and J gave up 6 bases, with 20 bases separating them. This CDR3 is CASSQDTGWGGEAEAFF. The CDR3, as DNA: TGCGCCAGCAGCCAAGATACGGGGTGGGGGGGCGAAGCTGAAGCTTTCTTT.

Comment on this clonotype: A much larger clone differs from this one at a single base, so this may be a read error. The chain recombines TRBV27 with TRBJ2-3; D not certain. CDR1 and CDR2 from the germline V gene are MNHEY and SMNVEV (reference sequence). This CDR3 region has 14 residues. The CDR3 DNA reads as TGTGCCAACAGTTTTCGGGCCCGCACAGATACGCAGTATTTT. Protein product: CANSFRARTDTQYF.

This clonotype occurred a few times. The rearrangement links TRBV12-3 or TRBV12-4 to TRBJ1-3, with D possibly matching TRBD1 (5 bases). With 6 bases removed from V and 2 bases from J, the gap between germline ends came to 11 bases. CDR3 length equals 14 residues. This CDR3 is CASRQGGPGNTIYF. CDR3 DNA: TGTGCCAGCAGGCAGGGTGGGCCTGGAAACACCATATATTTT.

On this clonotype: One base away lies a much larger clone, so this may be a sequencing read error. This chain links TRBV20-1 with TRBJ2-7, with D perhaps matching TRBD1 (6 bases). The CDR3 runs 13 residues. V gave up 5 bases and J gave up 0 bases, with 11 bases separating them. CDR1 DFQATT and CDR2 SNEGSKA come from the germline V gene (reference sequence). CDR3 protein: CSAALDSSYEQYF. In DNA form, the CDR3 reads TGCAGTGCTGCCCTGGACAGCTCCTACGAGCAGTACTTC.

This clonotype was recorded at least ten times. This sequence joins TRBV7-2 and TRBJ2-5; D call uncertain. CDR1 and CDR2 (germline): SGHTA, FQGNSA. This CDR3 is 17 amino acids long. V lost 1 base and J 1 base, leaving 16 bases between the germline ends. In DNA, the CDR3 is TGTGCCAGCAGCTTAGAAAGACGTAGACCGACCCAAGAGACCCAGTACTTC. Translating it yields CASSLERRRPTQETQYF.

The rearrangement uses TRBV7-2 and TRBJ2-3, with D perhaps assigned TRBD1 or TRBD2 (5 bases each). This CDR3 comprises 12 residues. The germline V gene encodes CDR1 SGHTA and CDR2 FQGNSA. V was trimmed by 4 bases and J by 10 bases, leaving 12 bases between them. Here the CDR3 DNA reads TGTGCCAGCAGCTCCCGCAGAGGGGCGCAGTATTTT. It codes for CASSSRRGAQYF.

The sample holds a few counts of this clonotype. This chain uses TRBV5-1 with TRBJ1-4; TRBD1 is a possible D gene (5 bases). V lost 1 base, J lost 7 bases, and 11 bases lay in between. The CDR3 consists of 14 residues. Germline CDR1 SGHRS, CDR2 YFSETQ. This CDR3 is CASSLNRDGEKLFF. The CDR3 DNA reads as TGCGCCAGCAGCTTGAACCGGGACGGTGAAAAACTGTTTTTT. The variable domain in full, with the rest retrieved from reference TRBV5-1 and TRBJ1-4, is KAGVTQTPRYLIKTRGQQVTLSCSPISGHRSVSWYQQTPGQGLQFLFEYFSETQRNKGNFPGRFSGRQFSNSRSEMNVSTLELGDSALYLCASSLNRDGEKLFFGSGTQLSVL.

The J gene is TRBJ1-2, the V gene TRBV28; perhaps TRBD1 as D (5 bases). The V end lost 2 bases, the J end lost 4 bases, and 11 bases lay between the germline ends. This CDR3 contains 14 residues. Germline lookup yields CDR1 MDHEN and CDR2 SYDVKM. CDR3 protein: CASSLRQFPYGYTF. As DNA, the CDR3 is TGTGCCAGCAGTTTACGACAGTTCCCCTATGGCTACACCTTC.

This sequence joins TRBV11-3 and TRBJ2-1; TRBD2 is a possible D gene (5 bases). CDR1 SGHNT and CDR2 YENEEA come from the germline V gene. The CDR3 length is 12 residues. V shed 5 bases and J shed 7 bases, with 9 bases lying between them. The CDR3 nucleotides are TGTGCCAGCAGCATTGGAGGAAATGAGCAGTTCTTC. This translates into CASSIGGNEQFF.

This clonotype has ten or more counts. V usage is TRBV6-5 and J usage is TRBJ2-5; D ambiguous. Germline V gives CDR1 MNHEY, CDR2 SVGAGI. Trimming cost V 2 bases and J 5 bases, with 15 bases left between them. The CDR3 has 15 residues. CDR3 in DNA: TGTGCCAGCAGTTACGACCCTGTTTTGGTGGAGACCCAGTACTTC. Amino acid sequence: CASSYDPVLVETQYF.

This clonotype came up many times. The chain is built from TRBV5-1 and TRBJ2-1, with TRBD2 matching over 11 bases. CDR1 and CDR2 from the germline V gene are SGHRS and YFSETQ. The CDR3 runs to 16 residues. J was trimmed by 4 bases and V by 4 bases; bases with no gene match: 7. This CDR3 reads CASSPSSGGTYNEQFF. CDR3 DNA sequence: TGCGCCAGCAGCCCATCTAGCGGGGGGACTTACAATGAGCAGTTCTTC.

A few counts support this clonotype. The rearrangement uses TRBV7-3 and TRBJ2-1; unclear D gene. V shed 4 bases and J shed 0 bases, with 13 bases lying between them. The CDR3 loop spans 16 amino acids. Germline V CDR1 and CDR2: SGHTA, FQGTGA. The CDR3 DNA sequence: TGTGCCAGCAGCTCAACCCCAGGCAGCTCCTACAATGAGCAGTTCTTC. It translates to CASSSTPGSSYNEQFF.